In this sample, the clone carrying this TCR beta chain turned up many times. Its target is not known. The sample originates from a study of T cells in Graves' hyperthyroidism and ophthalmopathy. Broader study findings: Researchers report that a 13 V-J model separated ophthalmopathy from stable hyperthyroidism.

The CDR3 is made up of 16 amino acids. Germline values: CDR1 SGHNT, CDR2 YENEEA. V was clipped by 1 base and J by 7 bases; unmatched bases: 9. Calling Graves' hyperthyroidism stable meant ophthalmopathy did not progress within 18 months. The source of the PBMCs was 9.5 to 10 ml of fresh peripheral blood. RNA transcripts yielded amplified TCR beta CDR3 regions. RT-PCR in the first round (using the HTBI primer set) targeted the TCR CDR3. TCRdb called the multiplex PCR reads again in MiXCR, with one record for every CDR3 protein. The sample holds fewer than 600,000 distinct CDR3 sequences, 12% to 15% seen once.

The chain uses TRBV11-3 and TRBJ2-1; TRBD2 matches at 8 bases. Input material: blood. The TCR originated in a woman in her thirties or forties with Graves' hyperthyroidism. The chain's CDR3 is CASSLGGSGKDNEQFF. The CDR3 bases are TGTGCCAGCAGCTTAGGAGGTAGCGGGAAGGATAATGAGCAGTTCTTC.